These T cell receptor beta chains were read from a single sample in a study of T cell responses to AZD1222 COVID-19 vaccine. Sequencing was performed with immunoSEQ multiplex PCR; in TCRdb, only in-frame clones are kept and a portion is missing. The repertoire holds some 150,000 clones, with just over 90% as singletons. Here the sequenced sample was peripheral blood, taken on day 0 of AZD1222 vaccination. The source is an adult in good health. Each CDR3 is given with its conserved first and last residue. The D gene is left open where the match is weak. Where a row states a size, it is once, few, many or the class of an expanded clone; other rows omit it.

abundance	v_gene	d_gene	j_gene	CDR3aa	CDR3nt
few	TRBV2	TRBD1	TRBJ1-1	CASIGDRATEAFF	TGTGCCAGCATAGGCGACAGGGCCACTGAAGCTTTCTTT
.	TRBV5-4	.	TRBJ1-2	CASSLEDPKVGTF	TGTGCCAGCAGCTTGGAGGATCCGAAAGTCGGCACCTTC
.	TRBV12-3/TRBV12-4	TRBD1	TRBJ1-5	CASSDRDRQPQHF	TGTGCCAGCAGCGACAGGGATCGGCAGCCCCAGCATTTT
.	TRBV19	TRBD2	TRBJ2-3	CASSMAAGGTDTQYF	TGTGCCAGTAGTATGGCGGCGGGGGGCACAGATACGCAGTATTTT
.	TRBV18	.	TRBJ2-1	CASAPGALYNEQFF	TGTGCCAGTGCTCCAGGCGCATTATACAATGAGCAGTTCTTC
.	TRBV6-1	.	TRBJ1-5	CASSERDGISNQPQHF	TGTGCCAGCAGTGAAAGGGACGGCATCAGCAATCAGCCCCAGCATTTT
.	TRBV3-1/TRBV3-2	TRBD1	TRBJ1-5	CASSPSGGQLNQPQHF	TGTGCCAGCAGCCCCAGCGGGGGACAGCTCAATCAGCCCCAGCATTTT
.	TRBV5-1	.	TRBJ2-2	CASSLAGDPGELFF	TGCGCCAGCAGCTTGGCCGGGGATCCCGGGGAGCTGTTTTTT
.	TRBV3-1/TRBV3-2	.	TRBJ2-7	CASSQRGRQDF	TGTGCCAGCAGCCAGAGAGGCCGACAGGACTTC
few	TRBV10-3	TRBD2	TRBJ2-3	CAISPGGSTDTQYF	TGTGCCATCAGCCCCGGGGGGAGCACAGATACGCAGTATTTT
.	TRBV11-2	.	TRBJ1-1	CASSLAGREAFF	TGTGCCAGCAGCTTAGCGGGGCGTGAAGCTTTCTTT
.	TRBV3-1/TRBV3-2	.	TRBJ1-2	CASSQVPRGHTF	TGTGCCAGCAGCCAAGTTCCCAGGGGCCACACCTTC
once	TRBV5-6	.	TRBJ1-2	CASSLRTDYGYTF	TGTGCCAGCAGCTTAAGGACAGACTATGGCTACACCTTC
.	TRBV19	TRBD2	TRBJ2-5	CASTPGGYQETQYF	TGTGCCAGTACCCCGGGGGGGTACCAAGAGACCCAGTACTTC
.	TRBV6-5	.	TRBJ2-5	CASGRETQYF	TGTGCCAGCGGGCGAGAGACCCAGTACTTC
.	TRBV6-1	TRBD1	TRBJ1-4	CASSGSHRGGNEKLFF	TGTGCCAGCAGTGGTTCCCACAGGGGAGGGAATGAAAAACTGTTTTTT
.	TRBV7-2	.	TRBJ1-4	CASSLTGLANEKLFF	TGTGCCAGCAGCCTTACAGGTTTGGCTAATGAAAAACTGTTTTTT
.	TRBV27	.	TRBJ1-6	CASSLNQRWSPLHF	TGTGCCAGCAGTTTAAACCAAAGGTGGTCACCCCTCCACTTT
once	TRBV7-2	.	TRBJ1-4	CASSLEGRGKLFF	TGTGCCAGCAGCTTAGAGGGGCGAGGAAAACTGTTTTTT
.	TRBV10-3	.	TRBJ2-7	CAITHPETDEQYF	TGTGCCATCACGCACCCCGAGACGGACGAGCAGTACTTC
.	TRBV7-3	.	TRBJ2-7	CASSLDSGGWNEQYF	TGTGCCAGCAGCTTAGATTCCGGGGGTTGGAACGAGCAGTACTTC
.	TRBV2	.	TRBJ1-2	CASKQGYGYTF	TGTGCCAGCAAACAGGGTTATGGCTACACCTTC
.	TRBV3-1/TRBV3-2	.	TRBJ1-1	CASSQDRETEAFF	TGTGCCAGCAGCCAAGATCGGGAGACTGAAGCTTTCTTT
.	TRBV9	TRBD1	TRBJ2-2	CASSERGQSTGELFF	TGTGCCAGCAGTGAAAGGGGACAGAGCACCGGGGAGCTGTTTTTT
.	TRBV7-2	.	TRBJ1-1	CASSLGGGTEAFF	TGTGCCAGCAGCTTAGGAGGCGGCACTGAAGCTTTCTTT
.	TRBV7-2	TRBD1	TRBJ1-1	CASSPGTGGLGAFF	TGTGCCAGCAGTCCCGGGACAGGGGGTTTGGGGGCTTTCTTT
.	TRBV15	.	TRBJ1-1	CATSPGPNTEAFF	TGTGCCACCAGCCCTGGGCCGAACACTGAAGCTTTCTTT
.	TRBV5-4	.	TRBJ1-2	CASTLGGIDVYGYTF	TGTGCCAGCACCCTTGGGGGGATCGATGTCTATGGCTACACCTTC
.	TRBV12-3/TRBV12-4	TRBD1	TRBJ2-1	CAMKTGVEQFF	TGTGCCATGAAGACAGGGGTTGAGCAGTTCTTC
.	TRBV3-1/TRBV3-2	.	TRBJ2-5	CASSQPPRDSTQYF	TGTGCCAGCAGCCAACCCCCCCGGGACTCGACCCAGTACTTC
.	TRBV2	.	TRBJ1-2	CASSEAQLRHYGYTF	TGTGCCAGCAGTGAAGCTCAGTTACGCCACTATGGCTACACCTTC
once	TRBV5-1	TRBD2	TRBJ2-2	CASSRTSGRAVDTGELFF	TGCGCCAGCAGCAGAACTAGCGGGAGGGCCGTGGACACCGGGGAGCTGTTTTTT
.	TRBV5-1	TRBD2	TRBJ2-7	CASRVSGTSYEQYF	TGCGCCAGCAGGGTGAGCGGGACCTCCTACGAGCAGTACTTC
.	TRBV5-1	.	TRBJ2-5	CASSWTSQSPSSQYF	TGCGCCAGCAGCTGGACATCCCAAAGCCCTAGTTCCCAGTACTTC
.	TRBV19	.	TRBJ1-6	CASSIEEGSGSPLHF	TGTGCCAGTAGTATAGAGGAGGGGTCGGGGTCACCCCTCCACTTT
.	TRBV29-1	.	TRBJ2-1	CSAYTFGTPDEQFF	TGCAGCGCTTATACCTTCGGGACTCCGGATGAGCAGTTCTTC